This T cell receptor (beta chain) stems from a study of response to subunit inactivated influenza vaccine. Findings and caveats of the study: Few additional T cells are recruited per seasonal influenza vaccination, authors suggested.

Details on this clonotype: Antigen: not known.

Germline lookup yields CDR1 DFQATT and CDR2 SNEGSKA (reference sequence). V lost 3 bases to trimming and J lost 5 bases, with 10 bases between them. The CDR3 is 12 amino acids. A single record per CDR3 protein comes from TCRdb applying MiXCR to the RT-PCR reads. The table includes more than 700,000 distinct CDR3 sequences, about 20% detected once. The V and J genes are TRBV20-1 and TRBJ2-5; D is unclear. This TCR was recovered from a man aged 50 to 60 who received an inactivated influenza vaccine. This specimen was PBMCs from blood, taken roughly 5 days after vaccination. CDR3 nucleotide sequence: TGCAGTGCTAGCCCCGGATGGGAGACCCAGTACTTC. The encoded protein is CSASPGWETQYF.